This T cell receptor (beta chain) was captured by sequencing in a study of blood T cell repertoires in COVID-19. The study assigned cohorts using participant-reported clinical history. The repertoire was sequenced with immunoSEQ multiplex PCR; TCRdb's copy has only in-frame clones and lacks some. Among a few hundred thousand clones listed, about 86% were seen once. Germline CDR1 and CDR2: KGHSH and LQKENI. Trimming at V came to 1 base and at J to 7 bases, leaving 7 bases not matched to a gene. The CDR3 length is 15 residues. V usage is TRBV18 and J usage is TRBJ1-1, with 9 bases that match TRBD1. The sequenced sample was PBMCs or T cells enriched from blood (not recorded which). This TCR was recovered from a man under 40 with acute COVID-19. The CDR3 spells CASSPRQGGDVEAFF. DNA of the CDR3: TGTGCCAGCTCACCACGACAGGGGGGTGATGTTGAAGCTTTCTTT.